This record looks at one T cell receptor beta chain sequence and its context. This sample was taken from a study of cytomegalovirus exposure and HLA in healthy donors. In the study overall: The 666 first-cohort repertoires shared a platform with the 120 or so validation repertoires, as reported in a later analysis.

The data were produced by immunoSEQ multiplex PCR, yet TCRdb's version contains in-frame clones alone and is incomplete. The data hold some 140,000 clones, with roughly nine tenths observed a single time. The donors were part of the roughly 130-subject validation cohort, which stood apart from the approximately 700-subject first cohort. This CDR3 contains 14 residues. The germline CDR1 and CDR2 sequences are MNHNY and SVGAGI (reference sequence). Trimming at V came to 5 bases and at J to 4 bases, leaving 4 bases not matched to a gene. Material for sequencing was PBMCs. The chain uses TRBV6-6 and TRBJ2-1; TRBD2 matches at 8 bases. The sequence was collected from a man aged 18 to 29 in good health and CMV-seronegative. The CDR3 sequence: CASSLAGIYNEQFF. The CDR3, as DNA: TGTGCCAGCAGTCTAGCGGGTATTTACAATGAGCAGTTCTTC.